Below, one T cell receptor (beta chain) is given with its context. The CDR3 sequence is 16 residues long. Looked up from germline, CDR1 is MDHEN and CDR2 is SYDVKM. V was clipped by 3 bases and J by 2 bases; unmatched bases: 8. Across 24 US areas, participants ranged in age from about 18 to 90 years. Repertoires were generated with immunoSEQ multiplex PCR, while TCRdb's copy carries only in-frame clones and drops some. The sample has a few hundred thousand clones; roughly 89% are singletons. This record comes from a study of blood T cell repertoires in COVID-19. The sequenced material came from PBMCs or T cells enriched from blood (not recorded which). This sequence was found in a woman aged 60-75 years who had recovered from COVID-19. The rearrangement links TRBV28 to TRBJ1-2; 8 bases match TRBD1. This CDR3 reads CASSFPQGAANYGYTF. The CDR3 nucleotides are TGTGCCAGCAGTTTCCCTCAGGGGGCTGCCAACTATGGCTACACCTTC.